Following are 29 T cell receptor beta chains from one sample sequenced in a study of beta chain features in type 1 diabetes (dated 2018 in TCRdb). No antigen is known for these receptors. What the research found in general, with its limitations: In all four CD4+ subsets, TCRB CDR3 length was moderately but significantly shorter in type 1 diabetes patients.

The library was produced with the immunoSEQ multiplex PCR assay. The entire isolated RNA was reverse transcribed using the High Capacity cDNA Reverse Transcription Kit, and thus expressed TCRB transcripts were sequenced. Drawn from immuneACCESS, this table holds only the in-frame rearrangements with V and J called that TCRdb kept. Clones are partly lost; checked studies trace under half to an unresolved V gene and leave the rest unexplained. Here the sample has roughly 260,000 clones; about a tenth occur a single time. The ten largest clonotypes hold around 0.017% of the sample. Sequenced input: naive CD4+ T cells from blood. Sample cell subset or site, as interpreted from the label and publication: true naive CD4+ T cells. These receptors came from a man younger than 45 with type 1 diabetes.

This clone came up a few times. This chain links TRBV15 with TRBJ2-2; D is undetermined. This CDR3 region has 15 residues. V dropped 1 base and J dropped 2 bases, with 8 bases sitting between them. Germline loops: CDR1 LNHNV, CDR2 YYDKDF (reference sequence). The CDR3 coding sequence is TGTGCCACCAGCAGAGGAGGTGATAACACCGGGGAGCTGTTTTTT. Amino acids: CATSRGGDNTGELFF.

The sample holds a few counts of this clone. The genes are TRBV29-1 and TRBJ1-5; D is ambiguous. Germline CDR1 is SQVTM and CDR2 is ANQGSEA. V was shortened by 5 bases and J by 4 bases, with 9 bases between the two germline ends. The CDR3 totals 12 residues. The CDR3 coding sequence is TGCAGCGTTCAAACGACTAATCAGCCCCAGCATTTT. Its translation: CSVQTTNQPQHF.

This clone turned up a few times. The gene calls are TRBV7-9 and TRBJ2-1; 9 bases line up with TRBD1. This CDR3 has 15 amino acids. V dropped 3 bases and J dropped 5; count of bases not matched to a gene: 5. Germline CDR1 SEHNR, CDR2 FQNEAQ (reference sequence). For the CDR3, the DNA is TGTGCCAGCAGCTTCGGGACAGGGATCAACAATGAGCAGTTCTTC. It encodes CASSFGTGINNEQFF.

The chain uses TRBV6-1 and TRBJ2-5; 7 bases align to TRBD2. Germline V gene lookup returns CDR1 MNHNS and CDR2 SASEGT. CDR3 length: 15 residues. Trimming removed 8 bases from V and 1 base from J; junction bases left unmatched: 10. The CDR3 bases are TGTGCCAGCGGGTGGAGCGGGGCGCCCCAAGAGACCCAGTACTTC. Protein: CASGWSGAPQETQYF.

This clone was seen only a few times. The chain recombines TRBV27 with TRBJ1-1; 7 bases fit TRBD1. The germline V gene encodes CDR1 MNHEY and CDR2 SMNVEV (reference sequence). This CDR3 has 14 amino acids. V trimming: 5 bases; J trimming: 8 bases; junction bases outside the gene matches: 11. The CDR3, as DNA: TGTGCCAGCAGTCCCCAGGGGGTGGGGGGAGAAGCTTTCTTT. Protein: CASSPQGVGGEAFF.

This clone was picked up a small number of times. This rearrangement joins TRBV19 to TRBJ1-6; TRBD1 matches 8 bases. Per germline, CDR1 LNHDA and CDR2 SQIVND (reference sequence). J gave up 9 bases and V 5 bases, and 6 bases lay outside the gene matches. The CDR3 spans 14 residues. The CDR3 DNA sequence: TGTGCCAGTAGTCTCCGACAGGGGACTTCACCCCTCCACTTT. Protein sequence: CASSLRQGTSPLHF. Full variable domain (outside the CDR3, taken from reference TRBV19 and TRBJ1-6): DGGITQSPKYLFRKEGQNVTLSCEQNLNHDAMYWYRQDPGQGLRLIYYSQIVNDFQKGDIAEGYSVSREKKESFPLTVTSAQKNPTAFYLCASSLRQGTSPLHFGNGTRLTVT.

In nucleotides, the CDR3 is TGTGCCTGGAGGGGAACCGGGACATCCGCTGAAGCTTTCTTT. Residues: CAWRGTGTSAEAFF. The chain combines TRBV30 with TRBJ1-1, with D maybe TRBD1 (6 bases). The germline CDR1 and CDR2 sequences are GTSNPN and SVGIG (reference sequence). The CDR3 runs to 14 residues. V was clipped by 3 bases and J by 6 bases, with 17 bases between them.

The table lists this clone with a few counts. V is TRBV5-1 and J is TRBJ2-3, with a tentative D call TRBD2 (5 bases). Germline lookup yields CDR1 SGHRS and CDR2 YFSETQ. V was trimmed by 0 bases and J by 13 bases, leaving 15 bases between them. The CDR3 contains 13 residues. The CDR3 nucleotides are TGCGCCAGCAGCTTGGATGAGGAACCGGGGAAGTATTTT. This translates into CASSLDEEPGKYF.

This chain joins TRBV4-3 and TRBJ1-4; D uncertain. Germline-derived CDR1 and CDR2 are LGHNA and YSLEER. The CDR3 sequence is 15 residues long. V lost 0 bases and J lost 5, with 10 bases in between. CDR3 nucleotides: TGCGCCAGCAGCCAAGATTCGCGGGGAAATGAAAAACTGTTTTTT. Residues: CASSQDSRGNEKLFF.

The chain employs TRBV7-2 and TRBJ2-7; 7 nucleotides match TRBD1. The CDR3 covers 15 residues. From germline, CDR1 is SGHTA and CDR2 FQGNSA. Trimming removed 5 bases from V and 2 bases from J; junction bases left unmatched: 9. CDR3 protein: CASSLDRVTPYEQYF. CDR3 coding DNA: TGTGCCAGCAGCCTCGACAGGGTTACCCCCTACGAGCAGTACTTC.

The rearrangement links TRBV5-1 to TRBJ2-7, with unresolved D. CDR1 and CDR2 (germline): SGHRS, YFSETQ. Deletions cut 3 bases from V and 2 bases from J, with 12 bases between. This CDR3 is built from 14 residues. The CDR3 DNA sequence: TGCGCCAGCAGCTACGGTCGGCTAGCCTACGAGCAGTACTTC. Its translation: CASSYGRLAYEQYF.

The chain links TRBV21-1 to TRBJ1-5; the table's D call of TRBD1 was not tested on the DNA. TRBV21-1 is assigned pseudogene status. The CDR3 loop spans 19 amino acids. The CDR3 nucleotides are TGTGCCAGCAGCAAAGCCGAAGGACAGGGGGCACCTAGCAATCAGCCCCAGCATTTT. It is translated as CASSKAEGQGAPSNQPQHF.

This chain connects TRBV5-6 to TRBJ2-1; D call uncertain. The CDR3 totals 13 residues. V gave up 1 base and J gave up 7 bases, with 9 bases separating them. Germline values: CDR1 SGHDT, CDR2 YYEEEE. The DNA of the CDR3 is TGTGCCAGCAGCTTGCTGTACAGTAATGAGCAGTTCTTC. Protein: CASSLLYSNEQFF.

The sample holds a few counts of this clone. The chain couples TRBV4-3 to TRBJ2-3; D may be TRBD2 (6 bases). V was shortened by 1 base and J by 4 bases, with 6 bases between the two germline ends. Germline V lookup: CDR1 LGHNA, CDR2 YSLEER. The CDR3 consists of 13 residues. The CDR3 nucleotides are TGCGCCAGCAGCCAAGGGGAGGCAGATACGCAGTATTTT. It codes for CASSQGEADTQYF.

The chain couples TRBV19 to TRBJ2-5, with D possibly TRBD2 on 5 matching bases. Trimming left V 11 bases short and J 5 bases short, with 18 bases between. The V gene's germline CDR1 is LNHDA and CDR2 SQIVND (reference sequence). The CDR3 has 13 amino acids. The CDR3: CASSGSFFETQYF. In DNA, the CDR3 is TGTGCCTCATCGGGGTCTTTTTTCGAGACCCAGTACTTC. Combining the CDR3 with reference TRBV19 and TRBJ2-5 gives the whole variable domain DGGITQSPKYLFRKEGQNVTLSCEQNLNHDAMYWYRQDPGQGLRLIYYSQIVNDFQKGDIAEGYSVSREKKESFPLTVTSAQKNPTAFYLCASSGSFFETQYFGPGTRLLVL.

CDR3 DNA sequence: TGTGCCAGCAGCTTACGCGGGGGGAACTCCTACAATGAGCAGTTCTTC. This gives the protein CASSLRGGNSYNEQFF. The chain uses TRBV7-9 and TRBJ2-1; 8 positions agree with TRBD2. CDR1 and CDR2 from the germline V gene are SEHNR and FQNEAQ (reference sequence). After removal of 2 bases from V and 0 bases from J, the junction contained 3 bases not matched to a gene. CDR3 length: 16 residues.

The gene calls are TRBV7-9 and TRBJ1-2; D uncertain. The CDR3 is 14 residues long. The V end was cut by 0 bases, the J end by 2 bases, with 7 bases between. Germline V lookup: CDR1 SEHNR, CDR2 FQNEAQ (reference sequence). The CDR3 reads CASSLANSNYGYTF. In DNA, the CDR3 is TGTGCCAGCAGCTTAGCGAACAGCAACTATGGCTACACCTTC. Full variable domain (rest looked up from reference TRBV7-9 and TRBJ1-2): DTGVSQNPRHKITKRGQNVTFRCDPISEHNRLYWYRQTLGQGPEFLTYFQNEAQLEKSRLLSDRFSAERPKGSFSTLEIQRTEQGDSAMYLCASSLANSNYGYTFGSGTRLTVV.

Written as DNA, the CDR3 is TGTGCCTGGAGTGCGACACTCACATATGGCTACACCTTC. It is translated as CAWSATLTYGYTF. The genes are TRBV30 and TRBJ1-2; D not certain. The CDR3 runs 13 residues. Germline CDR1 and CDR2: GTSNPN and SVGIG (reference sequence). Trimming took off 1 base at V and 5 bases at J, with 11 bases between the two ends.

This clone was counted a few times. J is TRBJ2-2 and V is TRBV11-2; D is unclear. V was pared by 5 bases and J by 3 bases, with 4 bases between. Germline values: CDR1 SGHAT, CDR2 FQNNGV. This CDR3 is 12 amino acids long. Here the CDR3 DNA reads TGTGCCAGCAGCCCTTACACCGGGGAGCTGTTTTTT. The encoded protein is CASSPYTGELFF.

As concerns this clone: Lacking the conserved final phenylalanine or tryptophan, this CDR3 likely reflects a read error. The limits of the CDR3 on the DNA are not certain, so only TCRdb's listed CDR3 is given. The chain employs TRBV25-1 and TRBJ1-2; the table's D call, TRBD1, was not checked against the DNA. Inclusive of both ends, the CDR3 amounts to 12 amino acids. Germline CDR1 reads MGHDK; CDR2 reads SYGVNS. CDR3 in amino acids: CASSEPNNRVFL.

The chain is built from TRBV2 and TRBJ1-6; TRBD1 might be the D (6 bases). Trimming took off 8 bases at V and 3 bases at J, with 8 bases between the two ends. Germline V gene data show CDR1 as SNHLY and CDR2 as FYNNEI. The CDR3 totals 13 residues. CDR3 region: CASGTLYNSPLHF. CDR3 coding DNA: TGTGCCAGCGGGACACTCTATAATTCACCCCTCCACTTT.

As regards this clone: Its ends do not fully match the called genes, so a read error is possible. The CDR3: CSAGDVYEQYF. In DNA form, the CDR3 reads TGCAGTGCTGGAGACGTGTACGAGCAGTACTTC. This rearrangement joins TRBV20-1 to TRBJ2-7; no definite D call. Germline CDR1 is DFQATT and CDR2 is SNEGSKA (reference sequence). The CDR3 has 11 residues.

The sample holds a few counts of this clone. The chain employs TRBV2 and TRBJ2-5; maybe TRBD2 (5 bases). Between the trimmed V and J ends, which lost 6 bases and 2 bases, there was a span of 10 bases. The CDR3 extends over 13 amino acids. Germline V gene sequence: CDR1 SNHLY, CDR2 FYNNEI. The CDR3 bases are TGTGCCAGCAGCCCGACGGGGCAAGAGACCCAGTACTTC. This translates into CASSPTGQETQYF.

This clone turned up a few times. The V and J genes are TRBV7-2 and TRBJ2-2; D perhaps matches TRBD2 (5 bases). Per germline, CDR1 SGHTA and CDR2 FQGNSA. The V and J ends lost 5 bases and 7 bases respectively, with 17 bases between them. CDR3 length equals 15 residues. The CDR3 DNA follows: TGTGCCAGCAGCCCGGGAATAGGGTACCTCGGGGAGCTGTTTTTT. This translates into CASSPGIGYLGELFF.

The table lists this clone with a few counts. This chain links TRBV7-3 with TRBJ2-5; 8 nucleotides agree with TRBD1. The CDR3 has 13 amino acids. The J segment lost 5 bases and the V segment lost 5 bases, leaving 4 bases of the junction unmatched. Germline lookup yields CDR1 SGHTA and CDR2 FQGTGA. In nucleotides, the CDR3 is TGTGCCAGCAGCCGCGACAGGGGCGAGACCCAGTACTTC. Translation gives CASSRDRGETQYF. Based on the CDR3 plus reference TRBV7-3 and TRBJ2-5, the full variable domain is GAGVSQTPSNKVTEKGKYVELRCDPISGHTALYWYRQSLGQGPEFLIYFQGTGAADDSGLPNDRFFAVRPEGSVSTLKIQRTERGDSAVYLCASSRDRGETQYFGPGTRLLVL.

This clone has just a few counts. V gene TRBV29-1 combines with J gene TRBJ1-1, with no clear D. The CDR3 is made up of 15 amino acids. In germline, CDR1 is SQVTM, CDR2 ANQGSEA. V gave up 7 bases and J gave up 0 bases, with 18 bases separating them. CDR3 DNA: TGCAGCGCCTCTCCTGGTGTTGTAGTGAACACTGAAGCTTTCTTT. It is translated as CSASPGVVVNTEAFF.

This sequence joins TRBV7-2 and TRBJ1-5, with D maybe TRBD1 (5 bases). Trimming took 5 bases from V and 5 from J, leaving 13 bases between them. The germline CDR1 and CDR2 sequences are SGHTA and FQGNSA. This CDR3 is 14 amino acids long. The CDR3 sequence: CASSPRRGDQPQHF. CDR3 DNA sequence: TGTGCCAGCAGCCCGAGAAGGGGCGATCAGCCCCAGCATTTT.

The chain joins TRBV5-1 to TRBJ1-1; TRBD1 agrees at 8 bases. CDR1 and CDR2 from the germline V gene are SGHRS and YFSETQ. J gave up 1 base and V 4 bases, and 6 bases lay outside the gene matches. The CDR3 is 15 amino acids. The CDR3 loop reads CASSPGQGGNTEAFF. The CDR3 nucleotides are TGCGCCAGCAGCCCCGGACAGGGCGGGAACACTGAAGCTTTCTTT.

Concerning this clone itself: Within the sample, other DNA sequences also encode this same CDR3. This chain joins TRBV9 and TRBJ2-5, with 10 bases lining up with TRBD2. The CDR3 is 16 amino acids. J gave up 1 base and V 0 bases, and 3 bases lay outside the gene matches. Germline V lookup: CDR1 SGDLS, CDR2 YYNGEE. DNA for the CDR3: TGTGCCAGCAGCGTAGCCCCTAGCGGGGGCCAAGAGACCCAGTACTTC. Amino acid sequence: CASSVAPSGGQETQYF.